One and the same sample provided the 18 T cell receptor beta chains below, sequenced in a study of OX40 agonist ivuxolimab in advanced cancers. Generated by immunoSEQ multiplex PCR, the TCRdb table keeps only in-frame clones and is missing some. The sample records about 60,000 clones, approximately 86% being singletons. The starting material was CD4+ or CD8+ T cells sorted from blood, obtained in a trial of the OX40 agonist ivuxolimab. Source of these receptors: an adult with an advanced solid tumor such as melanoma, head and neck, liver or kidney cancer.

The V and J genes are TRBV5-1 and TRBJ2-7; TRBD2 agrees at 15 bases. The CDR3 runs to 16 residues. V dropped 0 bases and J dropped 2; count of bases not matched to a gene: 0. Per the germline V gene, CDR1 is SGHRS and CDR2 is YFSETQ. The CDR3 DNA follows: TGCGCCAGCAGCTTGGGGACTAGCGGGAGGGCCTACGAGCAGTACTTC. Protein sequence: CASSLGTSGRAYEQYF.

This clone occurred once. The V gene is TRBV7-7, the J gene TRBJ2-2; D not resolved. From germline, CDR1 is SSHAT and CDR2 FNYEAQ (reference sequence). The CDR3 is 12 residues long. V lost 6 bases and J lost 7, with 9 bases in between. The CDR3 is CASRGGDGELFF. CDR3 coding DNA: TGTGCCAGCAGGGGTGGTGACGGGGAGCTGTTTTTT.

The V call is TRBV7-2, the J call TRBJ1-4; D remains ambiguous. The CDR3 covers 13 residues. Trimming removed 1 base at V and 5 bases at J, with 5 bases between. The germline CDR1 and CDR2 sequences are SGHTA and FQGNSA. This chain's CDR3 is CASSLGGNEKLFF. CDR3 DNA: TGTGCCAGCAGCTTAGGTGGGAATGAAAAACTGTTTTTT.

This rearrangement joins TRBV27 to TRBJ2-7; no definite D call. Trimming took 5 bases from V and 0 from J, leaving 8 bases between them. The CDR3 has 13 residues. Germline V gene sequence: CDR1 MNHEY, CDR2 SMNVEV (reference sequence). CDR3 in DNA: TGTGCCAGCAGTACCCGGGTCTCCTACGAGCAGTACTTC. Translating gives CASSTRVSYEQYF.

This chain's CDR3 is CASRRSPSYNEQFF. In DNA, the CDR3 is TGTGCCAGCAGACGTAGTCCTTCCTACAATGAGCAGTTCTTC. The V gene is TRBV2, the J gene TRBJ2-1; D unresolved. V was shortened by 6 bases and J by 1 base, with 10 bases between the two germline ends. Germline V gene sequence: CDR1 SNHLY, CDR2 FYNNEI. The CDR3 totals 14 residues.

The chain links TRBV6-4 to TRBJ1-4; perhaps TRBD1 as D (6 bases). Germline V lookup: CDR1 MRHNA, CDR2 SNTAGT. CDR3 size: 13 residues. Trimming cost V 5 bases and J 5 bases, with 9 bases left between them. The CDR3: CASSRDTNEKLFF. For the CDR3, the DNA is TGTGCCAGCAGTCGGGACACCAATGAAAAACTGTTTTTT.

In regard to this clone: At one end the junction does not follow the germline gene, possibly because of a read error. The chain links TRBV2 to TRBJ1-2; D remains unclear. The CDR3 has 12 residues. CDR1 is SNHLY, CDR2 FYNNEI, per germline. The CDR3 sequence: CASREGSGGYTF. CDR3 nucleotides: TGTGCCAGCAGGGAAGGCTCAGGTGGCTACACCTTC.

This chain joins TRBV6-6 and TRBJ1-1; weak D call: TRBD1 (5 bases). There are 15 residues in the CDR3. The germline V gene has CDR1 MNHNY and CDR2 SVGAGI (reference sequence). V was cut by 6 bases and J by 3 bases, with 17 bases left in between. CDR3 in DNA: TGTGCCAGCAGCTCTCACTCGCTGGGGGACACTGAAGCTTTCTTT. It encodes CASSSHSLGDTEAFF.

The chain recombines TRBV19 with TRBJ2-7; 7 positions agree with TRBD2. Germline-derived CDR1 and CDR2 are LNHDA and SQIVND (reference sequence). J gave up 6 bases and V 8 bases, and 16 bases lay outside the gene matches. There are 15 residues in the CDR3. The CDR3 loop reads CASRAGSGIFGEQYF. The CDR3 nucleotides are TGTGCCAGTCGAGCTGGGAGCGGGATCTTTGGCGAGCAGTACTTC.

This chain connects TRBV6-1 to TRBJ1-2, with D uncertain. The V end was cut by 7 bases, the J end by 8 bases, with 14 bases between. This CDR3 is 12 amino acids long. Germline loops: CDR1 MNHNS, CDR2 SASEGT. In DNA, the CDR3 is TGTGCCAGCAAGACGGATACGAGGGGCTACACCTTC. Protein product: CASKTDTRGYTF.

On this clone itself: The sample contains more than one DNA sequence encoding this CDR3. The V and J genes are TRBV7-9 and TRBJ2-3; D is undetermined. The germline V gene has CDR1 SEHNR and CDR2 FQNEAQ (reference sequence). This CDR3 contains 11 residues. V was cut by 2 bases and J by 6 bases, with 3 bases left in between. The CDR3 sequence is CASSLKDTQYF. CDR3 sequence (DNA): TGTGCCAGCAGCTTAAAGGATACGCAGTATTTT.

The genes are TRBV5-1 and TRBJ2-2, with D unresolved. CDR1 and CDR2 (germline): SGHRS, YFSETQ. This CDR3 is built from 14 residues. The V and J ends lost 4 bases and 6 bases respectively, with 13 bases between them. CDR3 coding DNA: TGCGCCAGCAGCCCCCCCCTCGGAGCCGGGGAGCTGTTTTTT. It translates to CASSPPLGAGELFF. Using reference TRBV5-1 and TRBJ2-2 for the parts outside the CDR3, the full variable domain is KAGVTQTPRYLIKTRGQQVTLSCSPISGHRSVSWYQQTPGQGLQFLFEYFSETQRNKGNFPGRFSGRQFSNSRSEMNVSTLELGDSALYLCASSPPLGAGELFFGEGSRLTVL.

This chain uses TRBV30 with TRBJ1-1, with 9 nucleotides matching TRBD1. Germline lookup yields CDR1 GTSNPN and CDR2 SVGIG (reference sequence). The CDR3 consists of 17 residues. With 2 bases clipped from V and 10 bases from J, the junction kept 20 bases outside the gene matches. CDR3 in DNA: TGTGCCTGGAGTCGACGCCCCCGGGACAGGGAAGGGTCAGGAGCTTTCTTT. It yields the protein CAWSRRPRDREGSGAFF.

V is TRBV27 and J is TRBJ2-3; D possibly corresponds to TRBD2 (6 bases). CDR1 is MNHEY and CDR2 is SMNVEV in the germline V gene (reference sequence). The CDR3 has 19 amino acids. V dropped 0 bases and J dropped 3 bases, with 22 bases sitting between them. This CDR3 is CASSLSTMLGGRFTDTQYF. DNA of the CDR3: TGTGCCAGCAGTTTATCCACTATGCTCGGAGGGAGGTTTACAGATACGCAGTATTTT.

This chain uses TRBV5-6 with TRBJ1-1; D not resolved. V was clipped by 3 bases and J by 2 bases, with 5 bases between them. There are 12 residues in the CDR3. Germline V gene data show CDR1 as SGHDT and CDR2 as YYEEEE. This CDR3 reads CASSSFNTEAFF. CDR3 DNA: TGTGCCAGCAGCTCATTCAACACTGAAGCTTTCTTT.

V is TRBV6-5 and J is TRBJ2-3; D is unclear. The CDR3 extends over 12 amino acids. Germline loops: CDR1 MNHEY, CDR2 SVGAGI. The V and J ends lost 7 bases and 2 bases respectively, with 7 bases between them. CDR3 bases: TGTGCCAGCACAACGTACACAGATACGCAGTATTTT. Translating gives CASTTYTDTQYF.

The chain has TRBV19 and TRBJ2-6; 9 bases are a match to TRBD1. The germline V gene has CDR1 LNHDA and CDR2 SQIVND (reference sequence). The CDR3 length is 17 residues. The junction had 5 bases not matched to a gene; V was cut back by 4 bases and J by 1 base. The CDR3 here is CASSNRGLTSGANVLTF. The CDR3 nucleotides are TGTGCCAGTAGTAACAGGGGGCTTACGTCTGGGGCCAACGTCCTGACTTTC.

V gene TRBV4-1 combines with J gene TRBJ2-2; perhaps TRBD1 as D (7 bases). The V gene lost 1 base and the J gene lost 4 bases, with 10 bases spanning the gap. The CDR3 has 15 amino acids. Germline loops: CDR1 MGHRA, CDR2 YSYEKL. CDR3 DNA: TGCGCCAGCAGCCAAGGCCAGGGGGGCACCGGGGAGCTGTTTTTT. This codes for CASSQGQGGTGELFF.